The clone carrying this TCR beta chain was picked up many times. The data belong to a study of T cells in Graves' hyperthyroidism and ophthalmopathy. The CDR3 sequence is 15 residues long. Germline V gene sequence: CDR1 SNHLY, CDR2 FYNNEI. The V segment lost 6 bases and the J segment 2 bases; nucleotides outside the gene matches: 8. What was amplified from RNA transcripts were TCR beta CDR3 regions. A first-round RT-PCR of the TCR CDR3 used the HTBI primer set. One entry per CDR3 protein, called by TCRdb with MiXCR from the multiplex PCR reads. The table records fewer than 400,000 distinct CDR3 sequences, roughly 17% of them present only once.

The receptor was isolated from a man younger than 40 with Graves' hyperthyroidism. Material: blood. The chain uses TRBV2 and TRBJ2-3; 7 nucleotides match TRBD1. The CDR3 reads CASRKGTDYTDTQYF. CDR3 in DNA: TGTGCCAGCAGAAAAGGGACAGACTACACAGATACGCAGTATTTT.